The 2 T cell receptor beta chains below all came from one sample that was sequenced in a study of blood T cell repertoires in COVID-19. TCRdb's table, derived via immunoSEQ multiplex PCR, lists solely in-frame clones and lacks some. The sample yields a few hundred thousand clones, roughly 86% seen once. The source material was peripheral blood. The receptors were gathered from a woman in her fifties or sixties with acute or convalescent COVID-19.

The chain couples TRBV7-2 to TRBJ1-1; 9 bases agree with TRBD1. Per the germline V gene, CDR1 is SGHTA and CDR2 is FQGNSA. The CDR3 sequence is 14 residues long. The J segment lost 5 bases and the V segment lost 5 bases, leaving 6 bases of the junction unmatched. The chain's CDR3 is CASSEQGARTEAFF. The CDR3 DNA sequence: TGTGCCAGCAGCGAACAGGGGGCTAGGACTGAAGCTTTCTTT.

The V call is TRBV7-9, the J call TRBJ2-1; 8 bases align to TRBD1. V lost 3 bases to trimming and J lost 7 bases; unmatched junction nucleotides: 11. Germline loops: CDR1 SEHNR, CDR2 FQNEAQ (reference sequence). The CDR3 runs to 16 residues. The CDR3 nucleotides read TGTGCCAGCAGCTTGTTTCTGACAGGGGTACGGAATGAGCAGTTCTTC. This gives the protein CASSLFLTGVRNEQFF.